This TCR beta chain was recorded in a study of Ad26.COV2.S vaccination and SARS-CoV-2 variants. For the study at large: Ad26.COV2.S was injected intramuscularly once or twice, 56 days apart.

The repertoire was sequenced with immunoSEQ multiplex PCR; TCRdb's copy has only in-frame clones and lacks some. The table shows hundreds of thousands of clones, with about 89% occurring only once. Per the germline V gene, CDR1 is SGHTA and CDR2 is FQGNSA. J was trimmed by 6 bases and V by 2 bases; bases with no gene match: 6. The CDR3 has 16 amino acids. Treatment denoted: 19 received Ad26.COV2.S at low or high dose, single or two shots; about 5 received placebo; per-sample allocation not given. Day 63 following the first vaccine or placebo injection was when the samples were taken. This receptor was obtained from a person aged 18 to 59 who received the Ad26.COV2.S COVID-19 vaccine or a placebo. The sample consisted of peripheral blood, taken in a trial of Ad26.COV2.S vaccine versus placebo. This chain links TRBV7-2 with TRBJ2-2; 10 nucleotides match TRBD1. The chain's CDR3 is CASSLIPGTGAGELFF. Here the CDR3 DNA reads TGTGCCAGCAGCTTAATACCTGGGACAGGGGCCGGGGAGCTGTTTTTT.